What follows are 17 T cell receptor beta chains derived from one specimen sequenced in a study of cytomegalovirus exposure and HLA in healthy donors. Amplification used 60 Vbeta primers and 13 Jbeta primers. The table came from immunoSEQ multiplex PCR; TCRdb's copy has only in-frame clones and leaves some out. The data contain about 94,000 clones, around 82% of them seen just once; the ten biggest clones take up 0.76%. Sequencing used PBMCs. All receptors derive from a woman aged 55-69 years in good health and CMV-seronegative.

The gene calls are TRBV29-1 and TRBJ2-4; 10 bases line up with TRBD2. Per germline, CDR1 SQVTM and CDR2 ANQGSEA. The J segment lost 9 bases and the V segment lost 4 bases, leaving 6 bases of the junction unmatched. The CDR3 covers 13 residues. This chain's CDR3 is CSVGLAGVSIQYF. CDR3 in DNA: TGCAGCGTTGGGCTAGCGGGAGTTAGCATTCAGTACTTC.

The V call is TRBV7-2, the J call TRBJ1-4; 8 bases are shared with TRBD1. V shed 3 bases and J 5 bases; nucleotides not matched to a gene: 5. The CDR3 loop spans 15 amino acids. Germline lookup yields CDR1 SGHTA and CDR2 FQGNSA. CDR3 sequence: CASSFDRGPNEKLFF. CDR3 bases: TGTGCCAGCAGCTTCGACAGGGGACCGAATGAAAAACTGTTTTTT.

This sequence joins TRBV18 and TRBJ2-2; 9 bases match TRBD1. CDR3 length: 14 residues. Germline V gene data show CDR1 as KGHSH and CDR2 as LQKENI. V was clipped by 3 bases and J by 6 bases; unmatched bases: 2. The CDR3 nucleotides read TGTGCCAGCTCACCGGGGACAGGGTCCGGGGAGCTGTTTTTT. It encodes CASSPGTGSGELFF.

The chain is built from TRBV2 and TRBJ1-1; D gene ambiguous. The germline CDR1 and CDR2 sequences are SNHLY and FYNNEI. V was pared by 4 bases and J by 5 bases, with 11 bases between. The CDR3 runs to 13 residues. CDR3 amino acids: CASSVEGRTEAFF. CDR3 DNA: TGTGCCAGCAGTGTGGAGGGAAGAACTGAAGCTTTCTTT.

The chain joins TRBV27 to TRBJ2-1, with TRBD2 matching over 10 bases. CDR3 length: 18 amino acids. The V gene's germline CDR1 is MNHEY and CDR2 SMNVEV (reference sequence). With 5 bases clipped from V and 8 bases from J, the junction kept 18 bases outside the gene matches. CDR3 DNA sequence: TGTGCCAGCAGTCCATCCCCGGGCCTAGCGGGAGCGAAGGATGAGCAGTTCTTC. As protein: CASSPSPGLAGAKDEQFF.

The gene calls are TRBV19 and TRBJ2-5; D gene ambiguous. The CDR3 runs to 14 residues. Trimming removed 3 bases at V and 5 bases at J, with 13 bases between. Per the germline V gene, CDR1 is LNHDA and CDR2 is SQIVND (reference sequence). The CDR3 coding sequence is TGTGCCAGTAGTATTCGATATGATAGCGAGACCCAGTACTTC. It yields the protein CASSIRYDSETQYF.

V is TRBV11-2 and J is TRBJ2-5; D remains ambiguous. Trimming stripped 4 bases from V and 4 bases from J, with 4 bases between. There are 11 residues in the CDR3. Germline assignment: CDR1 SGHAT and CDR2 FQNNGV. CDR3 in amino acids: CASSYGETQYF. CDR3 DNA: TGTGCCAGCAGCTACGGAGAGACCCAGTACTTC.

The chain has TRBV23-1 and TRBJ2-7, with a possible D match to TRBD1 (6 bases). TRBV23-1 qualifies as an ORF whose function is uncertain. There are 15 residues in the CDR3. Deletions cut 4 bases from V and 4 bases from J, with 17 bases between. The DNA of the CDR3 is TGCGCCAGCAGTCCCGGGGACATTTCCGAGTACGAGCAGTACTTC. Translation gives CASSPGDISEYEQYF.

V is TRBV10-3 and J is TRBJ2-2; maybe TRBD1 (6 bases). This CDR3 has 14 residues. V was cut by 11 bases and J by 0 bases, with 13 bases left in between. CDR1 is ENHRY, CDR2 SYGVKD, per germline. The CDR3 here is CAGAGTTNTGELFF. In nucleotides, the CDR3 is TGTGCCGGGGCCGGGACAACGAACACCGGGGAGCTGTTTTTT.

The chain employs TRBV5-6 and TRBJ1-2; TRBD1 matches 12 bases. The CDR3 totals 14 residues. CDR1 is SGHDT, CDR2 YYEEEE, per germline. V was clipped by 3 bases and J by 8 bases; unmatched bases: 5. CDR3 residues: CASSWDRGLGGYTF. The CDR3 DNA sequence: TGTGCCAGCAGCTGGGACAGGGGGCTCGGGGGCTACACCTTC. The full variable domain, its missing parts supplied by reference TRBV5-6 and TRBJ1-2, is DAGVTQSPTHLIKTRGQQVTLRCSPKSGHDTVSWYQQALGQGPQFIFQYYEEEERQRGNFPDRFSGHQFPNYSSELNVNALLLGDSALYLCASSWDRGLGGYTFGSGTRLTVV.

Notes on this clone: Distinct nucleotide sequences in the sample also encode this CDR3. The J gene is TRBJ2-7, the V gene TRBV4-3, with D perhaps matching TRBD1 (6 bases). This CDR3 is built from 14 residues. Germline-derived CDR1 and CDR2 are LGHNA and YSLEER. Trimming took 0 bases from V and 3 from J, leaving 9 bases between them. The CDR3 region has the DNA TGCGCCAGCAGCCAAGATAGAGGGGGCTACGAGCAGTACTTC. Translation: CASSQDRGGYEQYF.

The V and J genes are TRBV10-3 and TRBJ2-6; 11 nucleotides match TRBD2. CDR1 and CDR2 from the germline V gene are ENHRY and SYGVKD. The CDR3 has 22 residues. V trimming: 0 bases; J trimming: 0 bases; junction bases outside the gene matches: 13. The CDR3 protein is CAISESSLAGGSYLSGANVLTF. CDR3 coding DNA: TGTGCCATCAGTGAGTCCTCGCTAGCGGGGGGAAGCTATCTCTCTGGGGCCAACGTCCTGACTTTC.

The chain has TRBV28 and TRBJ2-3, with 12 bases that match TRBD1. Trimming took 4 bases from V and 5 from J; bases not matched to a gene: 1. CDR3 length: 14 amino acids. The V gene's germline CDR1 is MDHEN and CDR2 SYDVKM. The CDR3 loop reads CASSWDRGRDTQYF. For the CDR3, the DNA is TGTGCCAGCAGTTGGGACAGGGGGCGAGATACGCAGTATTTT.

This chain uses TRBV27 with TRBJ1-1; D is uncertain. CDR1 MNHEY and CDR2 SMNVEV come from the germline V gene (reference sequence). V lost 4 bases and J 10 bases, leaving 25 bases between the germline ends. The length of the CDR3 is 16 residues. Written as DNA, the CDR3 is TGTGCCAGCAGTTACACCTTAGGCCCCGGAAGGAGATTAGCTTTCTTT. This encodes CASSYTLGPGRRLAFF.

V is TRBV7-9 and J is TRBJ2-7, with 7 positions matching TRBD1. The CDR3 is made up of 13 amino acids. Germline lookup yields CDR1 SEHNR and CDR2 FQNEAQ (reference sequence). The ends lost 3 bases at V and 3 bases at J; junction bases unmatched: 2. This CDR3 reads CASSFGTVYEQYF. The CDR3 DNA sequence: TGTGCCAGCAGCTTTGGGACAGTCTACGAGCAGTACTTC.

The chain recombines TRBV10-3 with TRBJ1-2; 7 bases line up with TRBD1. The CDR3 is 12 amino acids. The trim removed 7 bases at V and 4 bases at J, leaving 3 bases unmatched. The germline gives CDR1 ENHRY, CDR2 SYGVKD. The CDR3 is CAIKGTVYGYTF. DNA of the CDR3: TGTGCCATCAAGGGGACAGTCTATGGCTACACCTTC.

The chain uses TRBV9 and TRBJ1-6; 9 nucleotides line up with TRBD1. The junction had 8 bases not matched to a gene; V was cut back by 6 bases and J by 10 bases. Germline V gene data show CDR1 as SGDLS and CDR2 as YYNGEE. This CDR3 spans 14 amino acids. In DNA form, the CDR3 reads TGTGCCAGCAATCCCACAGGGGGCCAATCACCCCTCCACTTT. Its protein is CASNPTGGQSPLHF. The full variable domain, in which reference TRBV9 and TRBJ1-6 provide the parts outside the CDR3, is DSGVTQTPKHLITATGQRVTLRCSPRSGDLSVYWYQQSLDQGLQFLIQYYNGEERAKGNILERFSAQQFPDLHSELNLSSLELGDSALYFCASNPTGGQSPLHFGNGTRLTVT.